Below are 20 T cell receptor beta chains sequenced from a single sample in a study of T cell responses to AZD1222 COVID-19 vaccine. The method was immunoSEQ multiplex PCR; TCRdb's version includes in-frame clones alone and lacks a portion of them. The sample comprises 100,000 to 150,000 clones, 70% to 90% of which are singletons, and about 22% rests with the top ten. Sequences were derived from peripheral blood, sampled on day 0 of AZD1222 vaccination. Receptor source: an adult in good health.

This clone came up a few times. CDR3: CASSWDRETNYEQYF. CDR3 DNA sequence: TGCGCCAGCAGCTGGGACAGGGAGACTAACTACGAGCAGTACTTC. The rearrangement joins TRBV5-1 to TRBJ2-7, with 9 bases aligning to TRBD1. Germline CDR1 and CDR2: SGHRS and YFSETQ. The CDR3 has 15 amino acids. J was trimmed by 3 bases and V by 3 bases; bases with no gene match: 7.

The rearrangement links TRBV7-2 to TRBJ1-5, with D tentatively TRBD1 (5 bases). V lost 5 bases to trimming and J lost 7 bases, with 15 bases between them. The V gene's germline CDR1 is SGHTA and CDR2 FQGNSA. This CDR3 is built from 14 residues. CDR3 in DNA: TGTGCCAGCAGCCCCCGTAGCAGGGAACAGCCCCAGCATTTT. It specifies CASSPRSREQPQHF.

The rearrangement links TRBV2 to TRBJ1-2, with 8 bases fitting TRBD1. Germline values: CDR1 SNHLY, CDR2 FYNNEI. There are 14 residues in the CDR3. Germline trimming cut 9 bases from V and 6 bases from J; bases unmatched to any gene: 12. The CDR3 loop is CASGQGPISNGYTF. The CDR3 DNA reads TGTGCCAGTGGACAGGGTCCTATATCAAATGGCTACACCTTC. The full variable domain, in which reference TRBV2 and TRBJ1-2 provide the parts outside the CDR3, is EPEVTQTPSHQVTQMGQEVILRCVPISNHLYFYWYRQILGQKVEFLVSFYNNEISEKSEIFDDQFSVERPDGSNFTLKIRSTKLEDSAMYFCASGQGPISNGYTFGSGTRLTVV.

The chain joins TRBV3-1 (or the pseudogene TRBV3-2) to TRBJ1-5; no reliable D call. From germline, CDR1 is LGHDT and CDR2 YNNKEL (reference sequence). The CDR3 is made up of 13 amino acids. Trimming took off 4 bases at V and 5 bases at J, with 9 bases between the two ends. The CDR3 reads CASSLTDDQPQHF. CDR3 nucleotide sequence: TGTGCCAGCAGCCTTACAGATGATCAGCCCCAGCATTTT.

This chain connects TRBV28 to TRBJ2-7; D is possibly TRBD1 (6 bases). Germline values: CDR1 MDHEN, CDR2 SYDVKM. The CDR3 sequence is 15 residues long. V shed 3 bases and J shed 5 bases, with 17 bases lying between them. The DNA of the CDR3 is TGTGCCAGCAGTTTCGCCGACACAGGGTCCAACGAGCAGTACTTC. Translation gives CASSFADTGSNEQYF.

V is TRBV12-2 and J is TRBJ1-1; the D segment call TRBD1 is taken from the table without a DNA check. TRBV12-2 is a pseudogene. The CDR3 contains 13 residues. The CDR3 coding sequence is TGTGCAAGTCGCTTAGCGCTAGGGCAGGGGGCTTTCTTT. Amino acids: CASRLALGQGAFF.

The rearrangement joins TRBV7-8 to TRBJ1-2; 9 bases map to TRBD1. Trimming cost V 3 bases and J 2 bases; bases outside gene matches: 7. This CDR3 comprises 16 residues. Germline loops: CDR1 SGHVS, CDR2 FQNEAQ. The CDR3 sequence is CASSLGTGTGNYGYTF. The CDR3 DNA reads TGTGCCAGCAGCTTGGGGACCGGGACAGGGAACTATGGCTACACCTTC.

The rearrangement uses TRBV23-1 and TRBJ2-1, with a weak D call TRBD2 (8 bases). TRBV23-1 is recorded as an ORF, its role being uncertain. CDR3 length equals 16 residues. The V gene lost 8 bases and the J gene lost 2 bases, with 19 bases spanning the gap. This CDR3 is CASSTQGRGAYNEQFF. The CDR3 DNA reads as TGCGCCAGCTCTACACAGGGGCGGGGGGCCTACAATGAGCAGTTCTTC.

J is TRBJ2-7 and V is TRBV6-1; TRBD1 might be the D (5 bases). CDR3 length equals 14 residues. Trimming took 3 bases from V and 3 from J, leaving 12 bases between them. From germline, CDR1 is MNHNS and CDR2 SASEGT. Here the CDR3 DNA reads TGTGCCAGCAGTGAGCCGGGCCAGGGCTACGAGCAGTACTTC. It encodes CASSEPGQGYEQYF.

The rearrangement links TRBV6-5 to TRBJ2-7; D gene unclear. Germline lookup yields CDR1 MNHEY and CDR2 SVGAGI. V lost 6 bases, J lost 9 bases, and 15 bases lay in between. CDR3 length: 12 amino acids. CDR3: CASRKDPGGQYF. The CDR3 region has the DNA TGTGCCAGCAGGAAGGACCCGGGTGGGCAGTACTTC.

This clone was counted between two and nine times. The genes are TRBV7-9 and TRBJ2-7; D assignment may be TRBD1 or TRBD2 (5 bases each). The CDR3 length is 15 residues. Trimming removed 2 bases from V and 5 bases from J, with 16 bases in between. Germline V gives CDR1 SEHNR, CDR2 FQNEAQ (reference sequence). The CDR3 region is CASSLRQHGTHEQYF. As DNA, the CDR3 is TGTGCCAGCAGCTTACGTCAACACGGGACCCACGAGCAGTACTTC.

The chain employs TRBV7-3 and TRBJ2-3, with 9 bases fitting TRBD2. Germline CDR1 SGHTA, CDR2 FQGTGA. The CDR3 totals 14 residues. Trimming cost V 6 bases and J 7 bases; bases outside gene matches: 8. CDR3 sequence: CASSSSGELNTQYF. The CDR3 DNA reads TGTGCCAGCAGTTCTAGCGGGGAATTGAATACGCAGTATTTT.

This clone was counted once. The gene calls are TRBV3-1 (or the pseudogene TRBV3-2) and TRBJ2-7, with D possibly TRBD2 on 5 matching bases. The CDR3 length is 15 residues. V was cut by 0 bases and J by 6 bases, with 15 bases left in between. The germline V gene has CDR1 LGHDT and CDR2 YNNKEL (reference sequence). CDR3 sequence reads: CASSQDGARVAEQYF. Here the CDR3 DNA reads TGTGCCAGCAGCCAAGACGGCGCGAGGGTAGCCGAGCAGTACTTC.

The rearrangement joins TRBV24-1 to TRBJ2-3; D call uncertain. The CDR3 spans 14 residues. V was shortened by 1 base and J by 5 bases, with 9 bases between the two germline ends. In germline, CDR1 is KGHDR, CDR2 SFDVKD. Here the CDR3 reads CATSDFLGRDTQYF. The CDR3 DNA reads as TGTGCCACCAGTGATTTTCTAGGCAGAGATACGCAGTATTTT.

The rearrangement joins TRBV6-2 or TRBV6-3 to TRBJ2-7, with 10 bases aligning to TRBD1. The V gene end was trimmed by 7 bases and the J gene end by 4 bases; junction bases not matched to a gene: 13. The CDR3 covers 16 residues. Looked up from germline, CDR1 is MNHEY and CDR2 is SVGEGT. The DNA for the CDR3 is TGTGCCAGCACCCCGGCCGGGGACAGGGGCTTATACGAGCAGTACTTC. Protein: CASTPAGDRGLYEQYF.

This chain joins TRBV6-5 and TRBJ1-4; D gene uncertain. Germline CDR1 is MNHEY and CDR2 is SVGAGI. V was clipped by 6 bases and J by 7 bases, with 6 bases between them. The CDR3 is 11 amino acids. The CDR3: CASRVTEKLFF. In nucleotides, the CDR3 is TGTGCCAGCAGGGTAACTGAAAAACTGTTTTTT.

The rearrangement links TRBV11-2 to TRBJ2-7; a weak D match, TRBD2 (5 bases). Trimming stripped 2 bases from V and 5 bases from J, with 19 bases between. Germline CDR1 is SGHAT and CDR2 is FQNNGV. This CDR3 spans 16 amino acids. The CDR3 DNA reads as TGTGCCAGCAGCTTACGGTTGGAGGTCGCGCGAAACGAGCAGTACTTC. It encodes CASSLRLEVARNEQYF.

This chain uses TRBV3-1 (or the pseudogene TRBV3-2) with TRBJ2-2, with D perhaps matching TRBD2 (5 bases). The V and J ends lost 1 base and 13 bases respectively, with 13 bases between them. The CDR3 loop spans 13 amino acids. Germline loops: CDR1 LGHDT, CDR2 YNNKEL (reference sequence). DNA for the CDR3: TGTGCCAGCAGCCAAGCACCCTCGGGGTGGCTGTTTTTT. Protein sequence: CASSQAPSGWLFF.

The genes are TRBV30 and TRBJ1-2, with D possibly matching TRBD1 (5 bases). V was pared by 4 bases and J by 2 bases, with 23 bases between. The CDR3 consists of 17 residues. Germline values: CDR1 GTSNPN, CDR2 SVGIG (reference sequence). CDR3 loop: CAWIPPGRGRANYGYTF. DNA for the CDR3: TGTGCCTGGATCCCTCCTGGCCGGGGCAGGGCAAACTATGGCTACACCTTC.

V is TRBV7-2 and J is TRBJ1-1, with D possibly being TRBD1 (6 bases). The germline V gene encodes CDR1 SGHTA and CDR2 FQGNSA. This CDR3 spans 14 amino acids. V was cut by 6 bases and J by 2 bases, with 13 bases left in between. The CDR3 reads CASSRTESNTEAFF. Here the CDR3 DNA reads TGTGCCAGCAGTCGGACAGAAAGTAACACTGAAGCTTTCTTT.